These 27 T cell receptor beta chains were sequenced from one sample in a study of blood T cell repertoires in COVID-19. The method was immunoSEQ multiplex PCR; TCRdb's version includes in-frame clones alone and lacks a portion of them. The data contain 100,000 to 150,000 clones, more than 70% of them singletons. Sequencing used peripheral blood. The receptor source for this set is a woman of 80 years or more with acute or convalescent COVID-19.

The chain couples TRBV6-5 to TRBJ2-7; 7 bases match TRBD2. After removal of 2 bases from V and 3 bases from J, the junction contained 4 bases not matched to a gene. This CDR3 spans 14 amino acids. In germline, CDR1 is MNHEY, CDR2 SVGAGI. The CDR3 DNA reads TGTGCCAGCAGTTACCGGCGGGAGTACTACGAGCAGTACTTC. Translating it yields CASSYRREYYEQYF.

V gene TRBV19 combines with J gene TRBJ2-1; 8 nucleotides agree with TRBD2. This CDR3 contains 15 residues. The V and J ends lost 6 bases and 2 bases, in that order; junction bases with no gene match: 6. In germline, CDR1 is LNHDA, CDR2 SQIVND (reference sequence). CDR3 DNA: TGTGCCAGTAGATCTATAGCGGGAACCTACAATGAGCAGTTCTTC. It yields the protein CASRSIAGTYNEQFF.

The rearrangement uses TRBV4-3 and TRBJ1-5; no definite D call. Looked up from germline, CDR1 is LGHNA and CDR2 is YSLEER. The CDR3 loop spans 14 amino acids. V was pared by 1 base and J by 1 base, with 5 bases between. The CDR3: CASSQAGSNQPQHF. Written as DNA, the CDR3 is TGCGCCAGCAGCCAAGCCGGGAGCAATCAGCCCCAGCATTTT.

In this sample, this clone turned up once. The J gene is TRBJ2-5, the V gene TRBV3-1 (or the pseudogene TRBV3-2); 9 bases fit TRBD2. Unmatched junction bases numbered 6, after V lost 5 bases and J lost 2 bases. Germline lookup yields CDR1 LGHDT and CDR2 YNNKEL (reference sequence). The CDR3 covers 15 residues. DNA of the CDR3: TGTGCCAGCAGCAAACTAGCGGGCGTTCAAGAGACCCAGTACTTC. Its translation is CASSKLAGVQETQYF.

CDR3 sequence reads: CASSTGLAGGWRQETQYF. The CDR3 DNA reads TGCGCCAGCAGCACCGGACTAGCGGGAGGGTGGAGGCAAGAGACCCAGTACTTC. This chain joins TRBV5-1 and TRBJ2-5; 15 bases line up with TRBD2. The germline gives CDR1 SGHRS, CDR2 YFSETQ. J lost 2 bases, V lost 4 bases, and 9 bases had no gene match. CDR3 length equals 18 residues.

This chain uses TRBV5-4 with TRBJ1-2; 7 nucleotides match TRBD1. The V segment lost 4 bases and the J segment 4 bases; nucleotides outside the gene matches: 7. The germline V gene encodes CDR1 SGHNT and CDR2 YYREEE (reference sequence). The CDR3 loop spans 14 amino acids. This CDR3 is CASSQATGLYGYTF. In nucleotides, the CDR3 is TGTGCCAGCAGCCAGGCGACAGGGCTCTATGGCTACACCTTC.

The chain is built from TRBV12-5 and TRBJ1-4, with D tentatively TRBD1 (5 bases). Germline lookup yields CDR1 LGHNT and CDR2 FRNRAP. V shed 6 bases and J shed 6 bases, with 11 bases lying between them. The CDR3 sequence is 13 residues long. DNA of the CDR3: TGTGCTAGTGGCCTCCAGGGTTATGAAAAACTGTTTTTT. Its translation: CASGLQGYEKLFF. The full variable domain, in which reference TRBV12-5 and TRBJ1-4 provide the parts outside the CDR3, is DARVTQTPRHKVTEMGQEVTMRCQPILGHNTVFWYRQTMMQGLELLAYFRNRAPLDDSGMPKDRFSAEMPDATLATLKIQPSEPRDSAVYFCASGLQGYEKLFFGSGTQLSVL.

V gene TRBV7-2 combines with J gene TRBJ1-2; 10 positions match TRBD1. CDR1 and CDR2 from the germline V gene are SGHTA and FQGNSA. The CDR3 spans 17 residues. The junction had 11 bases not matched to a gene; V was cut back by 4 bases and J by 3 bases. CDR3 in amino acids: CASSSPGQGLLDYGYTF. The CDR3 nucleotides are TGTGCCAGCAGCTCCCCGGGACAGGGGCTTTTGGACTATGGCTACACCTTC. The whole variable domain, remainder taken from reference TRBV7-2 and TRBJ1-2, is GAGVSQSPSNKVTEKGKDVELRCDPISGHTALYWYRQSLGQGLEFLIYFQGNSAPDKSGLPSDRFSAERTGGSVSTLTIQRTQQEDSAVYLCASSSPGQGLLDYGYTFGSGTRLTVV.

V gene TRBV24-1 combines with J gene TRBJ1-1, with D possibly matching TRBD1 (6 bases). The CDR3 is made up of 13 amino acids. From germline, CDR1 is KGHDR and CDR2 SFDVKD. V was pared by 4 bases and J by 8 bases, with 13 bases between. The CDR3, as DNA: TGTGCCACCAGTGAACGGACGGACAGAGAAGCTTTCTTT. Protein sequence: CATSERTDREAFF.

The V and J genes are TRBV3-1 (or the pseudogene TRBV3-2) and TRBJ2-2; 8 positions match TRBD1. Germline V CDR1 and CDR2: LGHDT, YNNKEL (reference sequence). The CDR3 extends over 17 amino acids. Trimming at V came to 2 bases and at J to 1 base, leaving 6 bases not matched to a gene. The CDR3 loop is CASSQTRGTGNTGELFF. CDR3 coding DNA: TGTGCCAGCAGCCAAACCCGGGGGACAGGGAACACCGGGGAGCTGTTTTTT.

The chain carries TRBV27 and TRBJ2-2; the match to TRBD2 covers 9 bases. CDR3 size: 17 residues. J gave up 1 base and V 2 bases, and 5 bases lay outside the gene matches. Germline CDR1 and CDR2: MNHEY and SMNVEV (reference sequence). This chain's CDR3 is CASSLTSSGKNTGELFF. CDR3 bases: TGTGCCAGCAGTTTAACCTCTAGCGGGAAGAACACCGGGGAGCTGTTTTTT.

The CDR3 sequence: CASSKNARGRIGNTIYF. The CDR3 nucleotides read TGTGCCAGCAGCAAAAATGCGAGGGGGCGCATTGGAAACACCATATATTTT. V and J are TRBV21-1 and TRBJ1-3; TRBD1, the table's D call, was not compared with the DNA. TRBV21-1 is shown as a pseudogene. The CDR3 has 17 residues.

The rearrangement links TRBV5-1 to TRBJ2-5; 12 nucleotides align to TRBD2. The germline V gene has CDR1 SGHRS and CDR2 YFSETQ. The V gene end was trimmed by 0 bases and the J gene end by 2 bases; junction bases not matched to a gene: 8. The CDR3 covers 18 residues. The CDR3 sequence is CASSLDGGLAGYQETQYF. As DNA, the CDR3 is TGCGCCAGCAGCTTGGATGGCGGACTAGCGGGGTATCAAGAGACCCAGTACTTC.

The CDR3 nucleotides read TGCGCCAGCCGACAGACAGAAAACACTGAAGCTTTCTTT. This encodes CASRQTENTEAFF. V usage is TRBV5-1 and J usage is TRBJ1-1; tentative D call: TRBD1 (5 bases). V lost 7 bases, J lost 2 bases, and 12 bases lay in between. Germline values: CDR1 SGHRS, CDR2 YFSETQ. This CDR3 is built from 13 residues. The full variable domain, its missing parts supplied by reference TRBV5-1 and TRBJ1-1, is KAGVTQTPRYLIKTRGQQVTLSCSPISGHRSVSWYQQTPGQGLQFLFEYFSETQRNKGNFPGRFSGRQFSNSRSEMNVSTLELGDSALYLCASRQTENTEAFFGQGTRLTVV.

The chain has TRBV4-2 and TRBJ1-5, with TRBD1 as a possible D gene (5 bases). V was trimmed by 0 bases and J by 4 bases, leaving 13 bases between them. This CDR3 contains 16 residues. From germline, CDR1 is LGHNA and CDR2 YNFKEQ. CDR3 protein: CASSQDASGTNQPQHF. The DNA for the CDR3 is TGTGCCAGCAGCCAAGATGCGAGCGGGACTAATCAGCCCCAGCATTTT.

This chain uses TRBV3-1 (or the pseudogene TRBV3-2) with TRBJ2-7; D not certain. The ends were cut back, 4 bases at V and 6 bases at J, with 28 bases in the middle. Per the germline V gene, CDR1 is LGHDT and CDR2 is YNNKEL (reference sequence). This CDR3 is 18 amino acids long. Here the CDR3 DNA reads TGTGCCAGCAGCCCGAAATTCCCCTCTTCGCGAGGCTGGAGCGAGCAGTACTTC. Translation: CASSPKFPSSRGWSEQYF.

The rearrangement links TRBV12-3 or TRBV12-4 to TRBJ1-2; TRBD1 matches at 8 bases. Germline trimming cut 5 bases from V and 4 bases from J; bases unmatched to any gene: 3. The CDR3 totals 13 residues. DNA of the CDR3: TGTGCCAGCAGTCACGGGACAGGCTATGGCTACACCTTC. This gives the protein CASSHGTGYGYTF.

The chain employs TRBV7-9 and TRBJ2-7; D remains unclear. Germline assignment: CDR1 SEHNR and CDR2 FQNEAQ (reference sequence). The CDR3 totals 13 residues. Trimming shortened V by 1 base and J by 4 bases, and 8 bases separated the two germline ends. CDR3 sequence reads: CASSLVSGYEQYF. Here the CDR3 DNA reads TGTGCCAGCAGCTTAGTTTCAGGTTACGAGCAGTACTTC. Supplemented by reference TRBV7-9 and TRBJ2-7, the full variable domain reads DTGVSQNPRHKITKRGQNVTFRCDPISEHNRLYWYRQTLGQGPEFLTYFQNEAQLEKSRLLSDRFSAERPKGSFSTLEIQRTEQGDSAMYLCASSLVSGYEQYFGPGTRLTVT.

This clone was detected many times. J is TRBJ2-2 and V is TRBV4-1, with a possible D match to TRBD1 (5 bases). Between the trimmed V and J ends, which lost 2 bases and 0 bases, there was a span of 13 bases. This CDR3 is built from 17 residues. Germline loops: CDR1 MGHRA, CDR2 YSYEKL. This CDR3 is CASSQLDIIANTGELFF. CDR3 bases: TGCGCCAGCAGCCAATTGGACATTATCGCGAACACCGGGGAGCTGTTTTTT.

CDR3 DNA: TGTGCTAGTGGTCCCGGGACAGAAAACATTCAGTACTTC. Translated, it gives CASGPGTENIQYF. This chain uses TRBV12-5 with TRBJ2-4; 7 bases agree with TRBD1. The CDR3 has 13 amino acids. Germline assignment: CDR1 LGHNT and CDR2 FRNRAP. Trimming at V came to 5 bases and at J to 5 bases, leaving 3 bases not matched to a gene. The full variable domain, completed using reference TRBV12-5 and TRBJ2-4, is DARVTQTPRHKVTEMGQEVTMRCQPILGHNTVFWYRQTMMQGLELLAYFRNRAPLDDSGMPKDRFSAEMPDATLATLKIQPSEPRDSAVYFCASGPGTENIQYFGAGTRLSVL.

The V gene is TRBV7-9, the J gene TRBJ1-4, with D maybe TRBD1 (5 bases). This CDR3 is built from 11 residues. Trimming took 3 bases from V and 10 from J, leaving 6 bases between them. Per the germline V gene, CDR1 is SEHNR and CDR2 is FQNEAQ (reference sequence). The CDR3 sequence: CASSFGGKLFF. CDR3 bases: TGTGCCAGCAGCTTCGGGGGAAAACTGTTTTTT.

The chain employs TRBV9 and TRBJ1-3; D may be TRBD1 (5 bases). Germline V lookup: CDR1 SGDLS, CDR2 YYNGEE. This CDR3 is 15 amino acids long. The V and J ends lost 4 bases and 6 bases respectively, with 17 bases between them. The CDR3 nucleotides read TGTGCCAGCAGCCTCCAGGGACTAGACCAAAACACCATATATTTT. This encodes CASSLQGLDQNTIYF.

This chain connects TRBV28 to TRBJ1-2; no firm D call. Germline V gene lookup returns CDR1 MDHEN and CDR2 SYDVKM. The V gene lost 2 bases and the J gene lost 4 bases, with 8 bases spanning the gap. The CDR3 extends over 13 amino acids. CDR3 sequence reads: CASSLGGSYGYTF. The CDR3, as DNA: TGTGCCAGCAGTTTAGGCGGGAGCTATGGCTACACCTTC.

CDR3 DNA: TGTGCCAGCAGCTTAGATCACAGAGACTATGGCTACACCTTC. This encodes CASSLDHRDYGYTF. The chain has TRBV11-2 and TRBJ1-2; D remains unclear. The CDR3 is made up of 14 amino acids. Germline V gene data show CDR1 as SGHAT and CDR2 as FQNNGV. V was cut by 0 bases and J by 3 bases, with 8 bases left in between.

The chain couples TRBV11-2 to TRBJ2-2; 12 nucleotides match TRBD1. This CDR3 spans 18 amino acids. The germline CDR1 and CDR2 sequences are SGHAT and FQNNGV. V shed 0 bases, J shed 7 bases, and the junction held 9 bases outside the gene matches. This CDR3 is CASSLDHRDRGQGGELFF. The CDR3 DNA is TGTGCCAGCAGCTTAGACCACCGGGACAGGGGGCAGGGCGGGGAGCTGTTTTTT.

This clone has a single count. The chain combines TRBV29-1 with TRBJ2-3, with a possible D match to TRBD1 (6 bases). V was trimmed by 0 bases and J by 1 base, leaving 8 bases between them. Germline values: CDR1 SQVTM, CDR2 ANQGSEA. CDR3 length equals 14 residues. Here the CDR3 reads CSVEEWGRTDTQYF. Written as DNA, the CDR3 is TGCAGCGTTGAAGAGTGGGGGCGCACAGATACGCAGTATTTT.

The chain carries TRBV20-1 and TRBJ2-5; 8 bases line up with TRBD2. This CDR3 is built from 13 residues. J lost 0 bases, V lost 3 bases, and 0 bases had no gene match. Germline lookup yields CDR1 DFQATT and CDR2 SNEGSKA (reference sequence). This chain's CDR3 is CSASSGNQETQYF. DNA of the CDR3: TGCAGTGCTAGTAGCGGGAACCAAGAGACCCAGTACTTC.